This record looks at one T cell receptor (beta chain) sequence and its context. Its antigen remains unidentified. The individuals who served as donors were healthy Caucasians living in Russia, aged roughly 6 to 100. This sample is part of a study of blood T cells in healthy people across ages. Broader study findings: No one knew whether donors had CMV, which possibly confounded expanded clonotype changes. Strongly correlated with naive T cell percentage was TCR beta diversity.

The V gene's germline CDR1 is MNHNY and CDR2 SVGAGI (reference sequence). V shed 6 bases, J shed 5 bases, and the junction held 5 bases outside the gene matches. The CDR3 runs to 13 residues. Combining a sample-barcoded 5' primer with a J-beta primer mix, a second PCR ran for about 7 to 11 cycles. Each CDR3 protein gets one entry after TCRdb re-called the 5' RACE reads with MiXCR. The sample has hundreds of thousands of distinct CDR3 sequences, 56% seen once. The gene calls are TRBV6-6 and TRBJ2-5; 8 positions agree with TRBD1. This clonotype was obtained from a man aged 35-49 years in good health. Sequences were obtained from blood. DNA of the CDR3: TGTGCCAGCAGACCAGGGGGCATGGAGACCCAGTACTTC. Its translation is CASRPGGMETQYF.